The 12 T cell receptor beta chains below come from one sample, sequenced in a study of T cells in Graves' hyperthyroidism and ophthalmopathy. The TCR beta CDR3 regions underwent amplification using RNA transcripts as the source. Using the HTBI primer set, a first-round RT-PCR was run on the TCR CDR3. MiXCR was run by TCRdb on the multiplex PCR reads, yielding one entry per CDR3 protein. The sample holds 250,000 to 350,000 distinct CDR3 sequences, approximately 20% seen once. The specimen was blood. These receptors were taken from a man between 25 and 39 years old with Graves' ophthalmopathy.

The chain employs TRBV20-1 and TRBJ1-1; 8 nucleotides match TRBD1. The CDR3 loop spans 14 amino acids. After removal of 7 bases from V and 1 base from J, the junction contained 8 bases not matched to a gene. Germline loops: CDR1 DFQATT, CDR2 SNEGSKA (reference sequence). The CDR3 sequence: CSVGQGAANTEAFF. The DNA of the CDR3 is TGCAGTGTCGGGCAGGGGGCAGCGAACACTGAAGCTTTCTTT.

Details on this clonotype: Sequence at one end of the junction differs from germline and may be a read error. The V and J genes are TRBV3-1 and TRBJ1-4; a possible D gene is TRBD1 (6 bases). Germline V CDR1 and CDR2: LGHDT, YNNKEL (reference sequence). The CDR3 length is 15 residues. The CDR3 loop is CASSQDVGASEKLVF. CDR3 DNA: TGTGCCAGCAGCCAAGATGTGGGGGCAAGTGAAAAACTGGTTTTT.

This clonotype has ten or more counts. The chain joins TRBV5-1 to TRBJ2-3; D not certain. Trimming pared 4 bases from V and 2 bases from J, leaving 11 bases between. Per germline, CDR1 SGHRS and CDR2 YFSETQ. The CDR3 runs 14 residues. CDR3 sequence reads: CASSPQAPTDTQYF. The CDR3 DNA follows: TGCGCCAGCAGCCCCCAAGCGCCCACAGATACGCAGTATTTT.

The chain combines TRBV12-5 with TRBJ2-1; D gene uncertain. Germline CDR1 reads LGHNT; CDR2 reads FRNRAP. The V end was cut by 2 bases, the J end by 7 bases, with 3 bases between. The CDR3 runs 11 residues. The CDR3 DNA reads as TGTGCTAGTGGTTTGTTTAATGAGCAGTTCTTC. The encoded protein is CASGLFNEQFF. Supplemented by reference TRBV12-5 and TRBJ2-1, the full variable domain reads DARVTQTPRHKVTEMGQEVTMRCQPILGHNTVFWYRQTMMQGLELLAYFRNRAPLDDSGMPKDRFSAEMPDATLATLKIQPSEPRDSAVYFCASGLFNEQFFGPGTRLTVL.

This clonotype was seen a handful of times. At one end, the junction sequence differs from germline, possibly due to a read error. This chain links TRBV19 with TRBJ1-5; 7 bases are a match to TRBD1. Germline V gene sequence: CDR1 LNHDA, CDR2 SQIVND (reference sequence). This CDR3 is 14 amino acids long. CDR3 DNA: TGTGCCAGTAGTCCAGGACAGGTCAATCGGCCCCAGCATTTT. Residues: CASSPGQVNRPQHF.

This clonotype was counted between two and nine times. The rearrangement uses TRBV29-1 and TRBJ1-2; 9 nucleotides line up with TRBD1. Germline V gene sequence: CDR1 SQVTM, CDR2 ANQGSEA. There are 15 residues in the CDR3. The V and J ends lost 7 bases and 6 bases, in that order; junction bases with no gene match: 15. The CDR3 is CSAVPGTGNVDGYTF. As DNA, the CDR3 is TGCAGCGCCGTACCTGGGACAGGGAACGTGGATGGCTACACCTTC.

The V and J genes are TRBV14 and TRBJ2-7; weak D call: TRBD2 (5 bases). Germline assignment: CDR1 SGHDN and CDR2 FVKESK. CDR3 length equals 15 residues. V lost 4 bases and J lost 0, with 13 bases in between. In nucleotides, the CDR3 is TGTGCCAGCAGCCCCCAACTAGGTCCCTCCTACGAGCAGTACTTC. Amino acids: CASSPQLGPSYEQYF.

The sample holds many counts of this clonotype. The chain joins TRBV28 to TRBJ1-1; maybe TRBD1 (6 bases). CDR3 length equals 16 residues. V lost 6 bases and J 0 bases, leaving 17 bases between the germline ends. Germline V lookup: CDR1 MDHEN, CDR2 SYDVKM. The CDR3 protein is CASRNGGALMNTEAFF. The CDR3 coding sequence is TGTGCCAGCAGAAATGGGGGGGCGCTCATGAACACTGAAGCTTTCTTT.

This chain connects TRBV3-1 to TRBJ2-7; 7 bases map to TRBD1. The CDR3 extends over 15 amino acids. In germline, CDR1 is LGHDT, CDR2 YNNKEL (reference sequence). Trimming cost V 4 bases and J 5 bases; bases outside gene matches: 11. CDR3 nucleotides: TGTGCCAGCAGCCCCTCGAAGACAGGGACCCACGAGCAGTACTTC. Protein product: CASSPSKTGTHEQYF.

This clonotype was counted at least ten times. The genes are TRBV30 and TRBJ1-1; D not certain. The CDR3 is 14 residues long. Looked up from germline, CDR1 is GTSNPN and CDR2 is SVGIG (reference sequence). V lost 4 bases and J lost 1, with 13 bases in between. CDR3 residues: CAWKSHLGNTEAFF. The CDR3 coding sequence is TGTGCCTGGAAATCACATCTGGGGAACACTGAAGCTTTCTTT.

This clonotype has at least ten counts. V and J are TRBV20-1 and TRBJ1-1; D not certain. Between the trimmed V and J ends, which lost 6 bases and 4 bases, there was a span of 12 bases. The CDR3 is 12 amino acids. Germline V gene data show CDR1 as DFQATT and CDR2 as SNEGSKA (reference sequence). CDR3 protein: CSADQGGTEAFF. The CDR3 nucleotides are TGCAGTGCAGACCAAGGAGGCACTGAAGCTTTCTTT.

The CDR3 nucleotides read TGTGCCTGGAGTGCCCGGGACAGGGGGTCGTTTGATCAGCCCCAGCATTTT. Residues: CAWSARDRGSFDQPQHF. V usage is TRBV30 and J usage is TRBJ1-5; 11 nucleotides match TRBD1. V lost 1 base and J lost 5; bases outside the gene matches: 10. Looked up from germline, CDR1 is GTSNPN and CDR2 is SVGIG (reference sequence). The CDR3 has 17 residues.